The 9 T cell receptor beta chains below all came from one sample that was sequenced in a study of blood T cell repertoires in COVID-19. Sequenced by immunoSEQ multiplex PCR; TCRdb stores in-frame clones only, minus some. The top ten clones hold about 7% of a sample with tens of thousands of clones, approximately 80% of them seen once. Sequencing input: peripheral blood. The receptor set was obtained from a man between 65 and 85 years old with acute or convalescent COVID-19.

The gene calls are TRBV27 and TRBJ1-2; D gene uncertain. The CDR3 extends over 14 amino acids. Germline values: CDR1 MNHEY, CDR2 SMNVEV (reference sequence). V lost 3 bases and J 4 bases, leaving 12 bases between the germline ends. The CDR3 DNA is TGTGCCAGCAGTTTCCAGACCTCGGGCTATGGCTACACCTTC. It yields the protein CASSFQTSGYGYTF.

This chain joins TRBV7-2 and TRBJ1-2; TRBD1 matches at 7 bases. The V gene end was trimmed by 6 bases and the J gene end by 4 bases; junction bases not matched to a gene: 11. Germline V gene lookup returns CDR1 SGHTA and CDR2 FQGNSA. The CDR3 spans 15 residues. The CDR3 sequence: CASSPTGVGSYGYTF. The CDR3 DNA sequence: TGTGCCAGCAGTCCTACAGGGGTGGGATCCTATGGCTACACCTTC.

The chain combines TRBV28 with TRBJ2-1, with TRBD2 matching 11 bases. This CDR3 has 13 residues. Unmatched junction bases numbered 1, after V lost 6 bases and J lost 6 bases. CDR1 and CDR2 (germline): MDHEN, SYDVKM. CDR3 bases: TGTGCCAGCAGCCTAGCGGGGGGCAATGAGCAGTTCTTC. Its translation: CASSLAGGNEQFF.

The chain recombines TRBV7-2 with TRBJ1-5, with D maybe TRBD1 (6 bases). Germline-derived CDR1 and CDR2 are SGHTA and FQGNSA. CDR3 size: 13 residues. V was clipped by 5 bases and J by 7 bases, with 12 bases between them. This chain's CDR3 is CASSLTGKQPQHF. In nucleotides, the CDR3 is TGTGCCAGCAGCCTCACAGGGAAGCAGCCCCAGCATTTT.

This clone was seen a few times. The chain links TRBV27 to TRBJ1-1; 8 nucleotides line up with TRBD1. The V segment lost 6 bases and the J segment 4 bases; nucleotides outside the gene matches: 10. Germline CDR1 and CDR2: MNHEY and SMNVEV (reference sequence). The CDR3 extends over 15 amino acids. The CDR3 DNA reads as TGTGCCAGCAGCCCAGGGGGCAGCGAGGGCACTGAAGCTTTCTTT. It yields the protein CASSPGGSEGTEAFF.

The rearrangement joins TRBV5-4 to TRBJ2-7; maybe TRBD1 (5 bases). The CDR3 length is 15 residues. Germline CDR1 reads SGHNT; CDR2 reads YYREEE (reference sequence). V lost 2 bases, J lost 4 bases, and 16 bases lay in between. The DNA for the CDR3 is TGTGCCAGCAGCTTTGAAGGGGTCCGCTTTTACGAGCAGTACTTC. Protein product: CASSFEGVRFYEQYF.

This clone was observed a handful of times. The CDR3 DNA reads as TGTGCCAGCAGCCGACAGGGGTCTAATTCACCCCTCCACTTT. It yields the protein CASSRQGSNSPLHF. This chain connects TRBV2 to TRBJ1-6, with 8 bases that match TRBD1. This CDR3 region has 14 residues. Germline values: CDR1 SNHLY, CDR2 FYNNEI. Trimming at V came to 6 bases and at J to 6 bases, leaving 4 bases not matched to a gene.

The CDR3 loop reads CASSQEQEAFF. CDR3 in DNA: TGTGCCAGCAGCCAAGAACAGGAAGCTTTCTTT. This chain joins TRBV4-2 and TRBJ1-1, with no clear D. CDR1 is LGHNA and CDR2 is YNFKEQ in the germline V gene. This CDR3 region has 11 residues. Trimming shortened V by 0 bases and J by 8 bases, and 4 bases separated the two germline ends.

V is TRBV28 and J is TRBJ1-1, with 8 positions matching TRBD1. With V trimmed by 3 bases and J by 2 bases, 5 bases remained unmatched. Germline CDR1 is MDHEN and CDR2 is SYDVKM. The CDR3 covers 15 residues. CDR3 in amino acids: CASSFRQGANTEAFF. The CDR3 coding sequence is TGTGCCAGCAGTTTCAGGCAGGGGGCAAACACTGAAGCTTTCTTT.